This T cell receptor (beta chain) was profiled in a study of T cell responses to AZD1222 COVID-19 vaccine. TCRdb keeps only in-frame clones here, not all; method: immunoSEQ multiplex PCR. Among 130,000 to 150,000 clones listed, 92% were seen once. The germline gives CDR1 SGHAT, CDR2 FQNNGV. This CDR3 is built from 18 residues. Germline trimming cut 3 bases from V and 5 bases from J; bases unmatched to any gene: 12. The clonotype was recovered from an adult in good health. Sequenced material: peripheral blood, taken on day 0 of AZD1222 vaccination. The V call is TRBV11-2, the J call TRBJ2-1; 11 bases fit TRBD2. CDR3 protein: CASSLSTSGTLVHNEQFF. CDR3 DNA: TGTGCCAGCAGCTTGTCGACTAGCGGGACTCTCGTACACAATGAGCAGTTCTTC.